Listed here are 15 T cell receptor beta chains from one sample, sequenced in a study of blood T cell repertoires in COVID-19. Data came from immunoSEQ multiplex PCR; TCRdb stores just in-frame clones and leaves some out. The table records 50,000 to 60,000 clones, 65% to 85% of them present only once. Sequenced: peripheral blood. The receptors here all came from a man in his forties with acute or convalescent COVID-19.

V and J are TRBV5-6 and TRBJ1-1; 7 bases are a match to TRBD1. From germline, CDR1 is SGHDT and CDR2 YYEEEE. V shed 4 bases and J 7 bases; nucleotides not matched to a gene: 10. The CDR3 is 14 residues long. DNA for the CDR3: TGTGCCAGCAGCCTTCCGACAGGGTGGGATGAAGCTTTCTTT. Translated: CASSLPTGWDEAFF. Drawing the rest from reference TRBV5-6 and TRBJ1-1, the complete variable domain is DAGVTQSPTHLIKTRGQQVTLRCSPKSGHDTVSWYQQALGQGPQFIFQYYEEEERQRGNFPDRFSGHQFPNYSSELNVNALLLGDSALYLCASSLPTGWDEAFFGQGTRLTVV.

The chain joins TRBV19 to TRBJ1-4; 8 bases line up with TRBD1. The germline CDR1 and CDR2 sequences are LNHDA and SQIVND (reference sequence). Germline trimming cut 10 bases from V and 4 bases from J; bases unmatched to any gene: 5. CDR3 size: 13 residues. The CDR3 is CATSDRVNEKLFF. Here the CDR3 DNA reads TGTGCCACCTCGGACAGGGTTAATGAAAAACTGTTTTTT.

This chain joins TRBV30 and TRBJ2-1, with 9 bases aligning to TRBD2. J lost 14 bases, V lost 1 base, and 9 bases had no gene match. The CDR3 has 13 amino acids. Germline CDR1 is GTSNPN and CDR2 is SVGIG (reference sequence). DNA for the CDR3: TGTGCCTGGAGTGAATGGCGGGAGGGAGGAGAGTTCTTC. Translating it yields CAWSEWREGGEFF.

In its sample, this clone was seen once. CDR3 residues: CASSPQLQGGSEAFF. CDR3 sequence (DNA): TGTGCCAGCTCACCACAACTCCAGGGTGGTTCTGAAGCTTTCTTT. The rearrangement uses TRBV18 and TRBJ1-1, with D perhaps matching TRBD1 (5 bases). Trimming stripped 1 base from V and 6 bases from J, with 15 bases between. This CDR3 has 15 residues. Per the germline V gene, CDR1 is KGHSH and CDR2 is LQKENI.

J is TRBJ1-2 and V is TRBV19; 11 nucleotides match TRBD1. The CDR3 runs 13 residues. Unmatched junction bases numbered 9, after V lost 7 bases and J lost 11 bases. Germline V gene lookup returns CDR1 LNHDA and CDR2 SQIVND (reference sequence). The CDR3 DNA follows: TGTGCCAGTACATTCCGGGACAGGGGGGCTTACACCTTC. It translates to CASTFRDRGAYTF.

This chain connects TRBV7-6 to TRBJ1-4; possible D gene TRBD1, 6 bases. Germline loops: CDR1 SGHVS, CDR2 FNYEAQ. This CDR3 is 14 amino acids long. The V end lost 2 bases, the J end lost 5 bases, and 9 bases lay between the germline ends. The DNA for the CDR3 is TGTGCCAGCAGCTTAAATGGACAGAATGAAAAACTGTTTTTT. This translates into CASSLNGQNEKLFF. Variable domain in full (rest from reference TRBV7-6 and TRBJ1-4): GAGVSQSPRYKVTKRGQDVALRCDPISGHVSLYWYRQALGQGPEFLTYFNYEAQQDKSGLPNDRFSAERPEGSISTLTIQRTEQRDSAMYRCASSLNGQNEKLFFGSGTQLSVL.

This clone was detected once. The rearrangement joins TRBV9 to TRBJ1-2; no clear D. Per germline, CDR1 SGDLS and CDR2 YYNGEE. CDR3 size: 14 residues. The V end lost 0 bases, the J end lost 7 bases, and 13 bases lay between the germline ends. This CDR3 reads CASSVEVYSGGYTF. CDR3 nucleotides: TGTGCCAGCAGCGTAGAGGTTTACTCGGGTGGCTACACCTTC.

This chain connects TRBV30 to TRBJ2-3; D not resolved. CDR1 is GTSNPN, CDR2 SVGIG, per germline (reference sequence). This CDR3 is 12 amino acids long. V was clipped by 3 bases and J by 13 bases, with 17 bases between them. The CDR3 DNA is TGTGCCTGGAGAAGGAATGTTGGAACAGAGTATTTT. Its translation: CAWRRNVGTEYF.

This chain links TRBV18 with TRBJ2-3; D is possibly TRBD2 (6 bases). The CDR3 has 15 residues. The V and J ends lost 3 bases and 3 bases respectively, with 13 bases between them. Germline V gene sequence: CDR1 KGHSH, CDR2 LQKENI. The CDR3 DNA is TGTGCCAGCTCACCGGGAGCTAGCGCAACAGATACGCAGTATTTT. Protein: CASSPGASATDTQYF.

The chain combines TRBV27 with TRBJ1-1; 8 bases line up with TRBD1. This CDR3 contains 13 residues. Germline trimming cut 7 bases from V and 3 bases from J; bases unmatched to any gene: 4. Germline-derived CDR1 and CDR2 are MNHEY and SMNVEV (reference sequence). CDR3 DNA sequence: TGTGCCAGCAAGGACAGGGCGTACACTGAAGCTTTCTTT. Its protein is CASKDRAYTEAFF.

The CDR3 spells CASSRGGYKGYTF. The CDR3, as DNA: TGTGCCAGCAGTCGGGGGGGGTATAAGGGCTACACCTTC. The chain has TRBV6-5 and TRBJ1-2; maybe TRBD1 (5 bases). CDR1 and CDR2 (germline): MNHEY, SVGAGI. CDR3 length: 13 amino acids. Trimming shortened V by 5 bases and J by 8 bases, and 15 bases separated the two germline ends.

The V and J genes are TRBV27 and TRBJ2-2, with a weak D call TRBD1 (6 bases). The CDR3 covers 15 residues. Trimming shortened V by 5 bases and J by 1 base, and 11 bases separated the two germline ends. Germline V gene data show CDR1 as MNHEY and CDR2 as SMNVEV (reference sequence). CDR3 nucleotides: TGTGCCAGCAGTCTCGGGACACTGAACACCGGGGAGCTGTTTTTT. Amino acid sequence: CASSLGTLNTGELFF.

This clone has just one count. This chain joins TRBV7-2 and TRBJ1-5, with D unresolved. The CDR3 extends over 13 amino acids. V shed 1 base and J shed 5 bases, with 6 bases lying between them. Germline CDR1 SGHTA, CDR2 FQGNSA. Written as DNA, the CDR3 is TGTGCCAGCAGCTTAGAGGAGCATCAGCCCCAGCATTTT. Translated, it gives CASSLEEHQPQHF.

The chain is built from TRBV5-5 and TRBJ2-6; 7 bases fit TRBD1. The V gene end was trimmed by 4 bases and the J gene end by 0 bases; junction bases not matched to a gene: 13. The CDR3 sequence is 19 residues long. Germline V gives CDR1 SGHKS, CDR2 YYEKEE (reference sequence). DNA for the CDR3: TGTGCCAGCAGCCCTGACTCGGACAGGACTGCCTCTGGGGCCAACGTCCTGACTTTC. This codes for CASSPDSDRTASGANVLTF.

CDR3 protein: CATSDGTNYGYTF. The CDR3 coding sequence is TGTGCCACCAGTGATGGCACTAACTATGGCTACACCTTC. The chain employs TRBV24-1 and TRBJ1-2; D is uncertain. CDR1 KGHDR and CDR2 SFDVKD come from the germline V gene. V gave up 3 bases and J gave up 0 bases, with 4 bases separating them. The CDR3 consists of 13 residues.